This TCR beta chain was sequenced for a study of blood T cell repertoires in COVID-19. About the research overall: T cells, B-cell-depleted T cells, or PBMCs supplied cDNA or gDNA.

Germline CDR1 SGHRS, CDR2 YFSETQ. With 3 bases clipped from V and 4 bases from J, the junction kept 8 bases outside the gene matches. This CDR3 is built from 15 residues. Repertoires were generated with immunoSEQ multiplex PCR, while TCRdb's copy carries only in-frame clones and drops some. The sample shows 200,000 to 300,000 clones, 86% of them seen only once. Input material: peripheral blood. This TCR came from a woman between 25 and 40 years old who had recovered from COVID-19. The gene calls are TRBV5-1 and TRBJ2-3, with 7 positions matching TRBD1. CDR3 sequence reads: CASSYEGATADTQYF. Here the CDR3 DNA reads TGCGCCAGCAGCTACGAGGGGGCTACCGCAGATACGCAGTATTTT.